The 9 T cell receptor beta chains listed next were all sequenced from one sample in a study of T cell repertoires in cytomegalovirus infection. Each CDR3 protein is one row after TCRdb ran MiXCR on the reads. The sample holds about 110,000 distinct CDR3 sequences; approximately 28% are singletons and the top ten take about 81%. No cognate antigen is known for these TCRs. Sample: CD8+ T cells from cultured PBMCs, taken from culture after CMV antigen stimulation. All receptors derive from a human donor in good health (CMV status not recorded). Some clones in this sample may be carry-over from other donors' samples.

The chain joins TRBV6-8 to TRBJ1-1, with D unclear. The CDR3 runs to 13 residues. The germline V gene has CDR1 MNHGY and CDR2 SAAAGT. Trimming cost V 0 bases and J 0 bases, with 2 bases left between them. CDR3 nucleotide sequence: TGTGCCAGCAGTTACTCACTGAACACTGAAGCTTTCTTT. Residues: CASSYSLNTEAFF.

This chain uses TRBV27 with TRBJ2-7; 9 bases align to TRBD1. The CDR3 totals 15 residues. V shed 5 bases, J shed 6 bases, and the junction held 11 bases outside the gene matches. Germline V lookup: CDR1 MNHEY, CDR2 SMNVEV (reference sequence). The CDR3 protein is CASSQYRTGAGEQYF. The CDR3 DNA is TGTGCCAGCAGTCAATATCGGACAGGGGCGGGCGAGCAGTACTTC.

The genes are TRBV4-1 and TRBJ1-5; D gene unclear. CDR3 length: 13 residues. Germline-derived CDR1 and CDR2 are MGHRA and YSYEKL. Trimming stripped 1 base from V and 4 bases from J, with 5 bases between. CDR3 bases: TGCGCCAGCAGCCAAGGCCAGAATCAGCCCCAGCATTTT. It specifies CASSQGQNQPQHF.

This clonotype was recorded a few times. DNA of the CDR3: TGCAGCGTTGAAACAGGTGGAGAGGAAAAACTGTTTTTT. Translated: CSVETGGEEKLFF. This chain joins TRBV29-1 and TRBJ1-4; tentatively, D is TRBD1 (5 bases). CDR1 is SQVTM, CDR2 ANQGSEA, per germline. V was trimmed by 2 bases and J by 8 bases, leaving 12 bases between them. The CDR3 consists of 13 residues.

V usage is TRBV19 and J usage is TRBJ2-1; D possibly corresponds to TRBD1 (7 bases). In germline, CDR1 is LNHDA, CDR2 SQIVND (reference sequence). The CDR3 is 13 amino acids. V shed 10 bases and J shed 8 bases, with 18 bases lying between them. Written as DNA, the CDR3 is TGTGCCACCCAACCAGGGGGGCTTGATGAGCAGTTCTTC. The encoded protein is CATQPGGLDEQFF.

The chain employs TRBV7-9 and TRBJ1-1, with D maybe TRBD1 (6 bases). Germline V gene data show CDR1 as SEHNR and CDR2 as FQNEAQ (reference sequence). Trimming took 5 bases from V and 0 from J, leaving 13 bases between them. The CDR3 is 15 residues long. CDR3 bases: TGTGCCAGCAGCCCCACGGACAGAATGAACACTGAAGCTTTCTTT. Translation: CASSPTDRMNTEAFF.

This clonotype was seen repeatedly, ten times or more. The CDR3 loop reads CASSSGQGNQPQHF. The CDR3 DNA is TGTGCCAGCAGCTCAGGACAGGGCAATCAGCCCCAGCATTTT. This rearrangement joins TRBV7-2 to TRBJ1-5, with 7 bases fitting TRBD1. V was pared by 4 bases and J by 2 bases, with 2 bases of the junction left unmatched. CDR1 SGHTA and CDR2 FQGNSA come from the germline V gene. The CDR3 has 14 amino acids.

The V gene is TRBV28, the J gene TRBJ2-3; D may be TRBD2 (6 bases). Trimming left V 6 bases short and J 4 bases short, with 17 bases between. This CDR3 is 15 amino acids long. The germline gives CDR1 MDHEN, CDR2 SYDVKM. The CDR3 DNA follows: TGTGCCAGCAGGCAGGAGGAGGGTAGGGCAGATACGCAGTATTTT. It yields the protein CASRQEEGRADTQYF.

V is TRBV10-3 and J is TRBJ2-7; tentative D call: TRBD1 (6 bases). With 4 bases removed from V and 0 bases from J, the gap between germline ends came to 13 bases. CDR1 and CDR2 from the germline V gene are ENHRY and SYGVKD. The CDR3 has 15 residues. CDR3 sequence (DNA): TGTGCCATCAGTGGTCGTCAGGGGAACTCCTACGAGCAGTACTTC. Its translation: CAISGRQGNSYEQYF.